The 12 T cell receptor beta chains presented below share a single source sample, sequenced in a study of blood T cell repertoires in COVID-19. TCRdb's table, derived via immunoSEQ multiplex PCR, lists solely in-frame clones and lacks some. Of about 350,000 clones in the sample, about 90% were seen once. Material for sequencing was PBMCs or T cells enriched from blood (not recorded which). Every receptor here comes from a woman in her twenties or thirties who had been exposed to COVID-19.

The chain employs TRBV20-1 and TRBJ2-3, with TRBD2 matching over 8 bases. The germline CDR1 and CDR2 sequences are DFQATT and SNEGSKA (reference sequence). The CDR3 totals 15 residues. The junction had 6 bases not matched to a gene; V was cut back by 3 bases and J by 1 base. CDR3 sequence reads: CSASVTSGRTDTQYF. The CDR3 DNA is TGCAGTGCTAGTGTCACTAGCGGACGCACAGATACGCAGTATTTT.

The gene calls are TRBV7-9 and TRBJ1-2; D remains unclear. CDR1 and CDR2 from the germline V gene are SEHNR and FQNEAQ (reference sequence). This CDR3 is built from 14 residues. Trimming took 0 bases from V and 3 from J, leaving 8 bases between them. In DNA, the CDR3 is TGTGCCAGCAGCTTAGCGCTCGGTGACTATGGCTACACCTTC. Translating gives CASSLALGDYGYTF.

The chain recombines TRBV18 with TRBJ1-4; D gene unclear. The CDR3 spans 14 residues. Germline V CDR1 and CDR2: KGHSH, LQKENI. Trimming removed 2 bases at V and 7 bases at J, with 11 bases between. The CDR3 is CASSPAGISEKLFF. CDR3 coding DNA: TGTGCCAGCTCACCAGCGGGGATCAGTGAAAAACTGTTTTTT.

This sequence joins TRBV11-3 and TRBJ2-7; 9 bases fit TRBD2. V shed 1 base and J 7 bases; nucleotides not matched to a gene: 5. CDR3 length equals 14 residues. Looked up from germline, CDR1 is SGHNT and CDR2 is YENEEA. The CDR3 spells CASSLGSGRGEQYF. The CDR3, as DNA: TGTGCCAGCAGCTTAGGTAGCGGGAGAGGTGAGCAGTACTTC.

V usage is TRBV6-1 and J usage is TRBJ2-5, with a possible D match to TRBD1 (5 bases). CDR1 is MNHNS and CDR2 is SASEGT in the germline V gene. CDR3 length: 15 residues. Trimming removed 1 base from V and 5 bases from J, with 14 bases in between. The CDR3 region is CASSEVVQGEETQYF. DNA for the CDR3: TGTGCCAGCAGTGAAGTCGTCCAGGGCGAGGAGACCCAGTACTTC.

The chain carries TRBV20-1 and TRBJ1-5; weak D call: TRBD1 (6 bases). The CDR3 spans 11 residues. Germline V gives CDR1 DFQATT, CDR2 SNEGSKA (reference sequence). Trimming left V 3 bases short and J 15 bases short, with 15 bases between. This chain's CDR3 is CSASGVGTWHF. The CDR3 nucleotides are TGCAGTGCTAGTGGGGTGGGGACATGGCATTTT.

The V and J genes are TRBV29-1 and TRBJ2-1; 11 bases align to TRBD2. Germline lookup yields CDR1 SQVTM and CDR2 ANQGSEA. CDR3 size: 14 residues. J was trimmed by 8 bases and V by 6 bases; bases with no gene match: 9. CDR3 sequence: CSVYTSGRRDEQFF. CDR3 coding DNA: TGCAGCGTCTACACTAGCGGGAGAAGGGATGAGCAGTTCTTC.

The chain carries TRBV28 and TRBJ1-2; the D is unclear. Germline CDR1 reads MDHEN; CDR2 reads SYDVKM. The CDR3 runs to 12 residues. Trimming cost V 5 bases and J 7 bases, with 11 bases left between them. DNA for the CDR3: TGTGCCAGCAGTCCCCTAGGAGCTGGCTACACCTTC. This gives the protein CASSPLGAGYTF.

The chain joins TRBV20-1 to TRBJ2-3; TRBD2 matches at 13 bases. Germline CDR1 is DFQATT and CDR2 is SNEGSKA (reference sequence). This CDR3 has 15 residues. With V trimmed by 3 bases and J by 3 bases, 3 bases remained unmatched. Here the CDR3 DNA reads TGCAGTGCTAGTGGACTAGCGGGAGCTACAGATACGCAGTATTTT. Translating gives CSASGLAGATDTQYF.

The chain couples TRBV6-5 to TRBJ1-4, with 8 nucleotides matching TRBD1. The germline V gene encodes CDR1 MNHEY and CDR2 SVGAGI. J was trimmed by 7 bases and V by 5 bases; bases with no gene match: 6. The length of the CDR3 is 14 residues. The CDR3 region has the DNA TGTGCCAGCAGTACCCGGACAGGGTTTGAAAAACTGTTTTTT. Encoded protein: CASSTRTGFEKLFF.

The rearrangement uses TRBV14 and TRBJ2-1; the D is unclear. The CDR3 sequence is 18 residues long. V lost 4 bases, J lost 0 bases, and 19 bases lay in between. Germline V gives CDR1 SGHDN, CDR2 FVKESK. CDR3 sequence: CASSPSSLGLSSYNEQFF. In nucleotides, the CDR3 is TGTGCCAGCAGCCCGAGCTCTCTAGGATTAAGCTCCTACAATGAGCAGTTCTTC.

V is TRBV15 and J is TRBJ1-6; D is uncertain. CDR3 length: 12 amino acids. CDR1 is LNHNV, CDR2 YYDKDF, per germline (reference sequence). V dropped 0 bases and J dropped 15 bases, with 9 bases sitting between them. The CDR3 loop is CATSRDAVSLHF. CDR3 sequence (DNA): TGTGCCACCAGCAGAGATGCAGTCAGCCTCCACTTT.